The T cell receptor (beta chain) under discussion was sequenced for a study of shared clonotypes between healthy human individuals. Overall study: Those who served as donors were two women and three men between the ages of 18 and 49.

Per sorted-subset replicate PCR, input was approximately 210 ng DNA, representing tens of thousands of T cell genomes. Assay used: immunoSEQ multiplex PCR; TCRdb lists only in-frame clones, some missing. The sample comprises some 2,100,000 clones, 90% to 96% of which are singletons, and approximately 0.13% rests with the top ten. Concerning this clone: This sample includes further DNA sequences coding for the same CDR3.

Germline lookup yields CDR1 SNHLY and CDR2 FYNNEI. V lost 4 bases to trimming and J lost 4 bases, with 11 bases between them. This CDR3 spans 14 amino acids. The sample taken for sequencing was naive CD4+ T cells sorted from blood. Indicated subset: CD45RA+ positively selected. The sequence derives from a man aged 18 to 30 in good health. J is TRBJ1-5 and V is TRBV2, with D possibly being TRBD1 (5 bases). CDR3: CASSVGGGNQPQHF. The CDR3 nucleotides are TGTGCCAGCAGTGTAGGCGGGGGAAATCAGCCCCAGCATTTT.